These 8 T cell receptor beta chains share one sample of origin, sequenced in a study of blood T cells in healthy people across ages. A sample-barcoded 5' primer and a J-beta primer mix were used in a second PCR of roughly 6 to 11 cycles. TCRdb reprocessed the 5' RACE reads via MiXCR and lists one record per CDR3 protein. The table lists around 800,000 distinct CDR3 sequences, about a quarter of them singletons. This same sample was also taken into another study, of T cells of mothers and their children.

The sample taken for sequencing was blood. All receptors derive from a boy aged 5-17 years in good health.

This clonotype has just a few counts. The chain employs TRBV2 and TRBJ2-1; perhaps TRBD1 as D (5 bases). CDR1 and CDR2 from the germline V gene are SNHLY and FYNNEI. This CDR3 contains 16 residues. Between the trimmed V and J ends, which lost 5 bases and 12 bases, there was a span of 26 bases. The CDR3: CASSPHILDKSSGQFF. The CDR3 nucleotides are TGTGCCAGCAGTCCCCACATATTGGACAAATCGTCGGGGCAGTTCTTC.

The chain uses TRBV6-6 and TRBJ2-7; weak D call: TRBD1 (6 bases). The CDR3 sequence is 13 residues long. CDR1 and CDR2 from the germline V gene are MNHNY and SVGAGI (reference sequence). V gave up 2 bases and J gave up 3 bases, with 8 bases separating them. The CDR3 region is CASSYPDSYEQYF. CDR3 sequence (DNA): TGTGCCAGCAGTTACCCGGACAGCTACGAGCAGTACTTC.

This sequence joins TRBV2 and TRBJ2-7, with no clear D. CDR1 is SNHLY, CDR2 FYNNEI, per germline. This CDR3 comprises 14 residues. Trimming took 8 bases from V and 2 from J, leaving 16 bases between them. Here the CDR3 DNA reads TGTGCCAGCGCCCCAGGCTCCCGGACCTACGAGCAGTACTTC. Translating it yields CASAPGSRTYEQYF.

This CDR3 is CASSLGTSEGWETQYF. As DNA, the CDR3 is TGCGCCAGCAGCTTGGGGACTAGCGAAGGTTGGGAGACCCAGTACTTC. The rearrangement joins TRBV5-1 to TRBJ2-5, with TRBD2 matching 9 bases. This CDR3 region has 16 residues. Looked up from germline, CDR1 is SGHRS and CDR2 is YFSETQ. V was pared by 0 bases and J by 5 bases, with 8 bases of the junction left unmatched.

The CDR3, as DNA: TGTGCCAGCAGCTTTCAGGGACAGGGCCCAGATACGCAGTATTTT. Translation gives CASSFQGQGPDTQYF. The chain has TRBV7-9 and TRBJ2-3; 9 nucleotides agree with TRBD1. Germline CDR1 SEHNR, CDR2 FQNEAQ (reference sequence). The CDR3 is 15 residues long. Trimming cost V 3 bases and J 4 bases; bases outside gene matches: 5. Drawing the rest from reference TRBV7-9 and TRBJ2-3, the complete variable domain is DTGVSQNPRHKITKRGQNVTFRCDPISEHNRLYWYRQTLGQGPEFLTYFQNEAQLEKSRLLSDRFSAERPKGSFSTLEIQRTEQGDSAMYLCASSFQGQGPDTQYFGPGTRLTVL.

This clonotype was detected only a few times. The chain has TRBV5-4 and TRBJ2-2; D remains ambiguous. The V gene's germline CDR1 is SGHNT and CDR2 YYREEE (reference sequence). Trimming pared 1 base from V and 2 bases from J, leaving 6 bases between. The length of the CDR3 is 14 residues. The CDR3 is CASSLPENTGELFF. In DNA, the CDR3 is TGTGCCAGCAGCTTGCCCGAAAACACCGGGGAGCTGTTTTTT.

The chain couples TRBV20-1 to TRBJ2-7; maybe TRBD1 (6 bases). Germline V gene sequence: CDR1 DFQATT, CDR2 SNEGSKA (reference sequence). Trimming removed 0 bases at V and 3 bases at J, with 18 bases between. CDR3 size: 16 residues. CDR3 loop: CSARDPRTAELYEQYF. The CDR3 nucleotides read TGCAGTGCTAGAGATCCCAGGACAGCGGAACTCTACGAGCAGTACTTC.

The chain combines TRBV7-3 with TRBJ2-1, with unresolved D. The DNA end lines up better with TRBJ2-5; the J call may be wrong. CDR3 size: 12 residues. The V gene's germline CDR1 is SGHTA and CDR2 FQGTGA. Written as DNA, the CDR3 is TGTGCCAGCAGCTTACCCCCTGGGGACCAGTACTTC. Protein product: CASSLPPGDQYF.